This T cell receptor (beta chain) was recorded in a study of cytomegalovirus exposure and HLA in healthy donors. 60 Vbeta and 13 Jbeta primers were used in PCR. Assay used: immunoSEQ multiplex PCR; TCRdb lists only in-frame clones, some missing. This table has about 110,000 clones, roughly 66% appearing once. The V gene lost 1 base and the J gene lost 8 bases, with 6 bases spanning the gap. This CDR3 spans 12 amino acids. Germline CDR1 reads LGHNA; CDR2 reads YSLEER. As to this clone: Its antigen remains unknown.

Findings of the study overall: A later analysis linked a missense DCLRE1C variant to TCR beta V- and J-gene trimming. The study had only CMV serostatus as immune exposure information. Rare sequences made up most TCRs, while some public TCRs were found in many donors.

The sequencing input was PBMCs. This clonotype was obtained from a woman in her thirties in good health and CMV-seronegative. The chain joins TRBV4-3 to TRBJ2-1, with a tentative D call TRBD1 (5 bases). CDR3 nucleotides: TGCGCCAGCAGCCAAGTAGGGGATGAGCAGTTCTTC. Amino acid sequence: CASSQVGDEQFF.